A selection of T cell receptor beta chains follows, all from one sample in a study of identical twins. Via MiXCR, TCRdb re-called the 5' RACE reads, giving one row per CDR3 protein. The sample contains 200,000 to 250,000 distinct CDR3 sequences, 6.5% of which appear only once. Another study also made use of these data, one on T cells expressing NK-cell markers.

The source material was CD8+ T cells sorted from blood. The receptors come from a woman under 30 in good health. The CDR3 runs from the conserved cysteine through the conserved F or W. Fields, in order: clone size, D gene, J gene, V gene, CDR3 protein, CDR3 DNA. D genes are given only for firm matches. Some rows mark clone size as missing; the rest say once, few, many or name a class of expanded clone.

clone_size: many; d_call: NA; j_call: TRBJ2-1; v_call: TRBV6-4; cdr3_aa: CASSDNPEGEQFF; cdr3_nt: TGTGCCAGCAGTGACAACCCCGAGGGCGAGCAGTTCTTC
clone_size: NA; d_call: NA; j_call: TRBJ1-5; v_call: TRBV27; cdr3_aa: CASSLGGPGQPQHF; cdr3_nt: TGTGCCAGCAGTTTGGGGGGGCCGGGGCAGCCCCAGCATTTT
clone_size: many; d_call: NA; j_call: TRBJ2-3; v_call: TRBV20-1; cdr3_aa: CSATYRDRTDTQYF; cdr3_nt: TGCAGTGCTACATACCGGGATCGAACAGATACGCAGTATTTT
clone_size: many; d_call: NA; j_call: TRBJ1-1; v_call: TRBV6-5; cdr3_aa: CASSYGGANTEAFF; cdr3_nt: TGTGCCAGCAGTTATGGGGGGGCGAACACTGAAGCTTTCTTT
clone_size: many; d_call: TRBD2; j_call: TRBJ2-2; v_call: TRBV3-1; cdr3_aa: CASSQASGSWTGELFF; cdr3_nt: TGTGCCAGCAGCCAAGCTAGCGGGAGTTGGACCGGGGAGCTGTTTTTT
clone_size: many; d_call: NA; j_call: TRBJ1-1; v_call: TRBV6-5; cdr3_aa: CASSRGPEAFF; cdr3_nt: TGTGCCAGCAGCAGGGGACCTGAAGCTTTCTTT
clone_size: many; d_call: NA; j_call: TRBJ2-7; v_call: TRBV9; cdr3_aa: CASSAFLGARDEQYF; cdr3_nt: TGTGCCAGCAGCGCCTTTTTGGGGGCGCGGGACGAGCAGTACTTC
clone_size: many; d_call: TRBD2; j_call: TRBJ2-1; v_call: TRBV6-5; cdr3_aa: CASSLEAGGLGYNEQFF; cdr3_nt: TGTGCCAGCAGTTTAGAAGCGGGGGGGCTCGGGTACAATGAGCAGTTCTTC
clone_size: NA; d_call: TRBD1; j_call: TRBJ1-1; v_call: TRBV29-1; cdr3_aa: CSASTDRAMNTEAFF; cdr3_nt: TGCAGCGCAAGTACCGACAGGGCCATGAACACTGAAGCTTTCTTT
clone_size: many; d_call: NA; j_call: TRBJ2-7; v_call: TRBV20-1; cdr3_aa: CSASRQDLPYEQYF; cdr3_nt: TGCAGTGCTAGTCGGCAGGATCTCCCCTACGAGCAGTACTTC
clone_size: few; d_call: TRBD1; j_call: TRBJ2-3; v_call: TRBV3-1; cdr3_aa: CASSYLPGQGTDTQYF; cdr3_nt: TGTGCCAGCAGCTACCTGCCGGGACAGGGGACAGATACGCAGTATTTT
clone_size: many; d_call: TRBD1; j_call: TRBJ2-1; v_call: TRBV2; cdr3_aa: CAGGQASYNEQFF; cdr3_nt: TGTGCCGGAGGACAGGCCTCCTACAATGAGCAGTTCTTC
clone_size: NA; d_call: TRBD1; j_call: TRBJ1-5; v_call: TRBV12-5; cdr3_aa: CASGPEGAYQPQHF; cdr3_nt: TGTGCTAGTGGTCCAGAGGGGGCGTATCAGCCCCAGCATTTT
clone_size: NA; d_call: NA; j_call: TRBJ2-7; v_call: TRBV2; cdr3_aa: CASRGGRRYEQYF; cdr3_nt: TGTGCCAGCAGAGGCGGACGTCGGTACGAGCAGTACTTC
clone_size: NA; d_call: NA; j_call: TRBJ2-7; v_call: TRBV5-5; cdr3_aa: CASSAMDTYEQYF; cdr3_nt: TGTGCCAGCAGCGCAATGGACACTTACGAGCAGTACTTC
clone_size: NA; d_call: NA; j_call: TRBJ2-7; v_call: TRBV12-3/TRBV12-4; cdr3_aa: CASSFDDEQYF; cdr3_nt: TGTGCCAGCAGTTTCGACGACGAGCAGTACTTC
clone_size: NA; d_call: NA; j_call: TRBJ2-3; v_call: TRBV19; cdr3_aa: CASRAETSTDTQYF; cdr3_nt: TGTGCCAGTAGGGCGGAGACTAGCACAGATACGCAGTATTTT
clone_size: NA; d_call: TRBD2; j_call: TRBJ2-1; v_call: TRBV2; cdr3_aa: CASSDPPGLAGANEQFF; cdr3_nt: TGTGCCAGCAGTGATCCGCCGGGACTAGCGGGGGCTAATGAGCAGTTCTTC
clone_size: NA; d_call: NA; j_call: TRBJ2-7; v_call: TRBV5-1; cdr3_aa: CASSYVPGGPSYEQYF; cdr3_nt: TGCGCCAGCAGCTACGTGCCCGGGGGGCCGTCCTACGAGCAGTACTTC
clone_size: NA; d_call: NA; j_call: TRBJ2-1; v_call: TRBV9; cdr3_aa: CASSGSPDNEQFF; cdr3_nt: TGTGCCAGCAGCGGCTCGCCTGACAATGAGCAGTTCTTC
clone_size: NA; d_call: TRBD2; j_call: TRBJ2-7; v_call: TRBV10-1; cdr3_aa: CASSAGTSGRRYEQYF; cdr3_nt: TGCGCCAGCAGCGCCGGGACTAGCGGGAGAAGGTACGAGCAGTACTTC
clone_size: many; d_call: NA; j_call: TRBJ1-1; v_call: TRBV5-5; cdr3_aa: CASSFSLNTEAFF; cdr3_nt: TGTGCCAGCAGCTTTTCTTTGAACACTGAAGCTTTCTTT
clone_size: NA; d_call: NA; j_call: TRBJ2-7; v_call: TRBV2; cdr3_aa: CASIKGVPYEQYF; cdr3_nt: TGTGCCAGCATCAAGGGGGTTCCGTACGAGCAGTACTTC
clone_size: many; d_call: TRBD1; j_call: TRBJ2-2; v_call: TRBV10-3; cdr3_aa: CAIPGQGVTGELFF; cdr3_nt: TGTGCCATACCGGGACAGGGTGTGACCGGGGAGCTGTTTTTT
clone_size: few; d_call: NA; j_call: TRBJ2-1; v_call: TRBV7-2; cdr3_aa: CASSTEGGASDEQFF; cdr3_nt: TGTGCCAGCAGCACAGAGGGGGGGGCCTCGGATGAGCAGTTCTTC
clone_size: many; d_call: TRBD1; j_call: TRBJ2-7; v_call: TRBV7-2; cdr3_aa: CASSLAGTGAYEQYF; cdr3_nt: TGTGCCAGCAGCTTAGCCGGGACAGGGGCCTACGAGCAGTACTTC
clone_size: NA; d_call: TRBD2; j_call: TRBJ2-7; v_call: TRBV7-2; cdr3_aa: CASSSGRRGYYEQYF; cdr3_nt: TGTGCCAGCAGCTCCGGCCGGCGGGGGTACTACGAGCAGTACTTC
clone_size: few; d_call: NA; j_call: TRBJ2-2; v_call: TRBV7-9; cdr3_aa: CASSSISGELFF; cdr3_nt: TGTGCCAGCAGCTCAATATCCGGGGAGCTGTTTTTT
clone_size: NA; d_call: TRBD1; j_call: TRBJ2-2; v_call: TRBV9; cdr3_aa: CASSDPLGRDRGKVGELFF; cdr3_nt: TGTGCCAGCAGCGACCCCCTAGGGCGTGACAGGGGTAAGGTCGGGGAGCTGTTTTTT
clone_size: few; d_call: TRBD1; j_call: TRBJ2-7; v_call: TRBV4-3; cdr3_aa: CASSQVGTGGYEQYF; cdr3_nt: TGCGCCAGCAGCCAAGTTGGGACAGGGGGCTACGAGCAGTACTTC